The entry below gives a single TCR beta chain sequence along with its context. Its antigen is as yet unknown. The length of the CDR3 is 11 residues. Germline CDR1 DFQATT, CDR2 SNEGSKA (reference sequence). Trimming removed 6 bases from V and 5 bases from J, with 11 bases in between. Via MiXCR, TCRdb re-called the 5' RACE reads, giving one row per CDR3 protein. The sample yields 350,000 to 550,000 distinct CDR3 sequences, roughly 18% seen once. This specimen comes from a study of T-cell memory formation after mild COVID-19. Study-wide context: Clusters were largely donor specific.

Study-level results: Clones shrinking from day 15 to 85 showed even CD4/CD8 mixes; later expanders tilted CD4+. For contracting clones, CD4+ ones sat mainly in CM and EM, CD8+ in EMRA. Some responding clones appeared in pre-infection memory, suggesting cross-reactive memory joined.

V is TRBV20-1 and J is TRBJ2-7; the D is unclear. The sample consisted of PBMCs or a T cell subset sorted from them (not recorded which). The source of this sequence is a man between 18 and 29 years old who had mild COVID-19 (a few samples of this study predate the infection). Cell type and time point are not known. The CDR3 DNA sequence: TGCAGTGCCCCCTCGGAAAACGAGCAGTACTTC. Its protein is CSAPSENEQYF.